These T cell receptor beta chains were read from a single sample in a study of cytomegalovirus exposure and HLA in healthy donors. The table came from immunoSEQ multiplex PCR; TCRdb's copy has only in-frame clones and leaves some out. This sample has 80,000 or so clones; roughly 70% occur once, and the top ten carry approximately 4.4%. The sample taken for sequencing was PBMCs. These receptor sequences come from a man in his fifties or sixties in good health and CMV-seropositive. The CDR3 runs from the conserved cysteine through the conserved F or W. D genes are given only for firm matches. Clone sizes are given selectively: once, few, many, or a class where the clone is expanded.

D | size | J | V | CDR3 | DNA
TRBD1 | NA | TRBJ2-5 | TRBV27 | CASLGQGETQYF | TGTGCCAGCCTGGGACAGGGGGAGACCCAGTACTTC
NA | NA | TRBJ2-7 | TRBV7-9 | CASSLYPEGSYEQYF | TGTGCCAGCAGCTTATACCCGGAGGGGTCCTACGAGCAGTACTTC
NA | medium-sized | TRBJ1-5 | TRBV5-4 | CASSWRRAHSNQPQHF | TGTGCCAGCAGCTGGAGGCGGGCCCATAGCAATCAGCCCCAGCATTTT
NA | NA | TRBJ1-5 | TRBV30 | CAWSYRQSFYQPQHF | TGTGCCTGGAGCTACCGACAGAGCTTTTATCAGCCCCAGCATTTT
NA | NA | TRBJ2-3 | TRBV5-4 | CASSSSLPSTDTQYF | TGTGCCAGCAGCTCTAGCCTACCGAGCACAGATACGCAGTATTTT
NA | NA | TRBJ2-7 | TRBV29-1 | CSVGWGSGSYEQYF | TGCAGCGTTGGTTGGGGTAGCGGATCCTACGAGCAGTACTTC
NA | once | TRBJ2-7 | TRBV5-5 | CASSQVIAYEQYF | TGTGCCAGCAGCCAGGTAATCGCCTACGAGCAGTACTTC
NA | NA | TRBJ2-7 | TRBV9 | CASSPSGTPSYEQYF | TGTGCCAGCAGCCCAAGCGGGACACCTTCCTACGAGCAGTACTTC
TRBD2 | NA | TRBJ2-7 | TRBV7-9 | CASSLSGLAGDEQYF | TGTGCCAGCAGCTTGAGCGGACTAGCGGGAGACGAGCAGTACTTC
TRBD1 | NA | TRBJ1-2 | TRBV18 | CASSARTGKSFDGYTF | TGTGCCAGCTCAGCTAGGACAGGGAAGAGTTTTGATGGCTACACCTTC
TRBD1 | NA | TRBJ2-7 | TRBV5-1 | CASSRGDRAYEQYF | TGCGCCAGCAGCCGTGGGGACAGGGCCTACGAGCAGTACTTC
TRBD2 | NA | TRBJ2-3 | TRBV10-2 | CASSEGVSGGPADTQYF | TGCGCCAGCAGTGAGGGAGTATCGGGGGGGCCCGCAGATACGCAGTATTTT
NA | NA | TRBJ2-3 | TRBV7-9 | CASSLAAALADTQYF | TGTGCCAGCAGCTTAGCGGCGGCTCTGGCAGATACGCAGTATTTT
NA | NA | TRBJ1-6 | TRBV7-2 | CASSLGFPSRTPLHF | TGTGCCAGCAGCTTAGGTTTCCCCAGCAGGACACCCCTCCACTTT
TRBD2 | NA | TRBJ2-5 | TRBV28 | CASSSAWGSGRGGYQETQYF | TGTGCCAGCAGCTCCGCATGGGGTAGCGGGAGGGGCGGGTACCAAGAGACCCAGTACTTC
NA | NA | TRBJ2-2 | TRBV4-2 | CASSQEAGTGELFF | TGTGCCAGCAGCCAGGAGGCGGGCACCGGGGAGCTGTTTTTT
NA | NA | TRBJ1-6 | TRBV5-1 | CASSPSRSYNSPLHF | TGCGCCAGCAGCCCGTCCCGCTCCTATAATTCACCCCTCCACTTT
NA | few | TRBJ1-1 | TRBV10-1 | CASSGSRDMNTEAFF | TGCGCCAGCAGTGGTTCCCGAGATATGAACACTGAAGCTTTCTTT